Shown below are 2 T cell receptor beta chains from a single sample sequenced in a study of T-cell memory formation after mild COVID-19. TCRdb passed the 5' RACE reads through MiXCR, listing each CDR3 protein once. This table holds 470,000 or so distinct CDR3 sequences, about 20% found once. Sequenced: PBMCs or a T cell subset sorted from them (not recorded which). These receptor sequences come from a man younger than 30 who had mild COVID-19 (a few samples of this study predate the infection). Cell type and time point are not known.

This rearrangement joins TRBV6-2 or TRBV6-3 to TRBJ2-7; maybe TRBD2 (6 bases). The CDR3 length is 14 residues. Germline CDR1 MNHEY, CDR2 SVGEGT. V lost 6 bases and J lost 2, with 14 bases in between. The CDR3 here is CASRPGTVAYEQYF. DNA for the CDR3: TGTGCCAGCAGACCCGGGACTGTAGCCTACGAGCAGTACTTC.

The chain couples TRBV12-3 or TRBV12-4 to TRBJ1-1; 7 nucleotides match TRBD1. The CDR3 contains 15 residues. The ends lost 0 bases at V and 0 bases at J; junction bases unmatched: 1. The CDR3 region has the DNA TGTGCCAGCAGTTTAGCCAGGGGGGTGAACACTGAAGCTTTCTTT. Translating it yields CASSLARGVNTEAFF.